Each of the 19 T cell receptor beta chains below was sequenced from the same sample in a study of T cells in Graves' hyperthyroidism and ophthalmopathy. Template material for amplifying TCR beta CDR3 regions consisted of RNA transcripts. The HTBI set primed first-round TCR CDR3 RT-PCR. Each CDR3 protein gets one entry after TCRdb re-called the multiplex PCR reads with MiXCR. The table includes about 360,000 distinct CDR3 sequences, roughly 19% detected once. Sequencing was carried out using blood. The receptors were sampled from a woman aged 18-30 years with Graves' hyperthyroidism.

This clonotype was seen repeatedly, ten times or more. The chain links TRBV12-3 or TRBV12-4 to TRBJ1-2, with D tentatively TRBD1 (5 bases). This CDR3 has 15 residues. With 1 base removed from V and 5 bases from J, the gap between germline ends came to 14 bases. CDR3 sequence (DNA): TGTGCCAGCAGTTTAGGGGTGAGGGGTTATTATGGCTACACCTTC. This sequence encodes CASSLGVRGYYGYTF.

This clonotype was detected many times. A much larger clone lies a single base off, so this may be a read error. The J gene is TRBJ2-5, the V gene TRBV6-1; 10 bases map to TRBD2. CDR1 and CDR2 from the germline V gene are MNHNS and SASEGT. This CDR3 comprises 19 residues. CDR3: CTSSEPGLARGAVQETQYF. DNA for the CDR3: TGTACCAGCAGTGAACCGGGACTAGCGCGGGGGGCTGTCCAAGAGACCCAGTACTTC.

In this sample, this clonotype turned up many times. The CDR3 nucleotides are TGTGCCAGCAGTTTAGCCGAGAAACTTGAAGCTTTCTTT. It is translated as CASSLAEKLEAFF. The rearrangement joins TRBV12-3 or TRBV12-4 to TRBJ1-1; D is uncertain. V shed 0 bases and J shed 7 bases, with 9 bases lying between them. The CDR3 runs 13 residues.

This clonotype has a count of ten or more. The V and J genes are TRBV20-1 and TRBJ1-1; TRBD1 might be the D (6 bases). The germline V and J ends were trimmed by 6 bases and 10 bases, with 15 bases remaining between them. CDR1 and CDR2 from the germline V gene are DFQATT and SNEGSKA (reference sequence). This CDR3 is 11 amino acids long. As DNA, the CDR3 is TGCAGTGCCAGGGGACCCTGGCCAGCTTTCTTT. Encoded protein: CSARGPWPAFF.

This sequence joins TRBV15 and TRBJ2-7, with TRBD1 matching over 9 bases. The CDR3 contains 14 residues. CDR1 and CDR2 (germline): LNHNV, YYDKDF (reference sequence). The V gene end was trimmed by 5 bases and the J gene end by 6 bases; junction bases not matched to a gene: 8. The CDR3 here is CATSQGDRAGEQYF. CDR3 sequence (DNA): TGTGCCACCAGCCAGGGGGACAGGGCTGGCGAGCAGTACTTC.

Many counts were recorded for this clonotype. The chain has TRBV20-1 and TRBJ1-5; D remains unclear. The CDR3 runs to 12 residues. V was clipped by 3 bases and J by 7 bases, with 10 bases between them. The germline V gene encodes CDR1 DFQATT and CDR2 SNEGSKA (reference sequence). The CDR3 nucleotides read TGCAGTGCTAGGGGGAGGGTGCAGCCCCAGCATTTT. Translating gives CSARGRVQPQHF.

At least ten counts were recorded for this clonotype. The chain has TRBV4-2 and TRBJ2-7; D tentatively fits TRBD1 or TRBD2 (5 bases each). CDR1 is LGHNA and CDR2 is YNFKEQ in the germline V gene. CDR3 length equals 14 residues. Trimming stripped 1 base from V and 2 bases from J, with 9 bases between. The CDR3 nucleotides read TGTGCCAGCAGCCAAGGAAAGGGACCCTACGAGCAGTACTTC. Translated: CASSQGKGPYEQYF.

Note on this clonotype: The junction departs from germline at one end; a sequencing error may be responsible. CDR3 nucleotide sequence: TGTGCCTTCGAGCCTTGGGACATGAATACTGAAGCTTTCTTT. Translation: CAFEPWDMNTEAFF. The J gene is TRBJ1-1, the V gene TRBV30; possibly TRBD1 for D (6 bases). The germline V gene encodes CDR1 GTSNPN and CDR2 SVGIG (reference sequence). CDR3 length: 14 amino acids.

There are many counts of this clonotype. This chain connects TRBV5-1 to TRBJ1-2; 9 bases agree with TRBD1. The CDR3 is made up of 13 amino acids. Trimming removed 5 bases from V and 8 bases from J; junction bases left unmatched: 7. Germline CDR1 reads SGHRS; CDR2 reads YFSETQ. Here the CDR3 reads CASRTGQGRGYTF. The CDR3 coding sequence is TGCGCCAGCAGAACGGGACAGGGCCGAGGCTACACCTTC.

The rearrangement joins TRBV28 to TRBJ2-5; TRBD1 is a possible D gene (5 bases). Trimming removed 6 bases at V and 2 bases at J, with 16 bases between. The CDR3 runs to 15 residues. The germline V gene has CDR1 MDHEN and CDR2 SYDVKM. CDR3 in amino acids: CASSQGARRQETQYF. The CDR3 DNA sequence: TGTGCCAGCAGCCAAGGGGCCCGCAGGCAAGAGACCCAGTACTTC.

A remark on this clonotype: This could be a read error, since a much larger clone is one nucleotide away. The chain employs TRBV7-3 and TRBJ2-5, with 9 bases fitting TRBD2. The CDR3 has 15 residues. Germline V lookup: CDR1 SGHTA, CDR2 FQGTGA. CDR3 DNA: TGTGCCAGCAGTCCTAGCGGGGCGATCCAAGAGAACCAGTACTTC. Translating gives CASSPSGAIQENQYF.

In its sample, this clonotype was seen many times. The V call is TRBV6-1, the J call TRBJ1-2; a possible D gene is TRBD1 (6 bases). This CDR3 is 12 amino acids long. Germline V gene lookup returns CDR1 MNHNS and CDR2 SASEGT. V was pared by 11 bases and J by 8 bases, with 18 bases between. This chain's CDR3 is CALKRGAAGYTF. For the CDR3, the DNA is TGTGCCCTAAAACGGGGGGCGGCCGGCTACACCTTC.

V is TRBV11-2 and J is TRBJ2-7, with D possibly being TRBD1 (6 bases). Trimming stripped 4 bases from V and 3 bases from J, with 19 bases between. The germline V gene encodes CDR1 SGHAT and CDR2 FQNNGV. This CDR3 contains 16 residues. CDR3 residues: CASSSPRQAPYYEQYF. The CDR3 region has the DNA TGTGCCAGCAGCTCACCCCGACAGGCGCCTTACTACGAGCAGTACTTC. Full variable domain (outside the CDR3, taken from reference TRBV11-2 and TRBJ2-7): EAGVAQSPRYKIIEKRQSVAFWCNPISGHATLYWYQQILGQGPKLLIQFQNNGVVDDSQLPKDRFSAERLKGVDSTLKIQPAKLEDSAVYLCASSSPRQAPYYEQYFGPGTRLTVT.

This clonotype has ten or more counts. The rearrangement uses TRBV6-1 and TRBJ2-7; D is undetermined. The germline V and J ends were trimmed by 8 bases and 7 bases, with 18 bases remaining between them. This CDR3 has 13 amino acids. Germline V gene sequence: CDR1 MNHNS, CDR2 SASEGT. Here the CDR3 reads CASSGRWDGEQYF. The CDR3 DNA reads as TGTGCCAGCTCAGGCCGGTGGGATGGGGAGCAGTACTTC.

This clonotype was recorded at least ten times. The genes are TRBV24-1 and TRBJ2-7; TRBD1 might be the D (6 bases). The germline V gene has CDR1 KGHDR and CDR2 SFDVKD. The CDR3 extends over 13 amino acids. Trimming shortened V by 1 base and J by 3 bases, and 6 bases separated the two germline ends. The CDR3 nucleotides are TGTGCCACCAGTGATTTACAGGGCTACGAGCAGTACTTC. Protein sequence: CATSDLQGYEQYF.

The chain couples TRBV6-5 to TRBJ1-1, with TRBD1 matching over 8 bases. The CDR3 runs 14 residues. Trimming cost V 2 bases and J 5 bases; bases outside gene matches: 4. Germline CDR1 and CDR2: MNHEY and SVGAGI. CDR3 loop: CASSYAGGATEAFF. The CDR3 nucleotides are TGTGCCAGCAGTTACGCAGGGGGCGCAACTGAAGCTTTCTTT.

This clonotype was counted at least ten times. This chain uses TRBV28 with TRBJ1-2, with unresolved D. The V gene's germline CDR1 is MDHEN and CDR2 SYDVKM. CDR3 length: 15 amino acids. Trimming removed 7 bases from V and 6 bases from J, with 21 bases in between. The CDR3 region is CASTQAGGNWDGYTF. The CDR3 DNA sequence: TGTGCCAGCACCCAGGCGGGAGGGAACTGGGATGGCTACACCTTC.

The CDR3 here is CASTQGRGNTEAFF. The CDR3 nucleotides read TGTGCCAGCACACAGGGGAGAGGGAACACTGAAGCTTTCTTT. The chain joins TRBV6-1 to TRBJ1-1, with 7 bases identical to TRBD1. CDR1 and CDR2 (germline): MNHNS, SASEGT. The CDR3 is 14 amino acids. J was trimmed by 1 base and V by 7 bases; bases with no gene match: 6.

The table lists this clonotype with a few counts. The rearrangement uses TRBV20-1 and TRBJ2-5; 10 nucleotides line up with TRBD2. The length of the CDR3 is 13 residues. The germline V gene encodes CDR1 DFQATT and CDR2 SNEGSKA (reference sequence). V was pared by 1 base and J by 4 bases, with 0 bases of the junction left unmatched. CDR3 region: CSARASGRETQYF. Here the CDR3 DNA reads TGCAGTGCTAGAGCTAGCGGGAGAGAGACCCAGTACTTC.